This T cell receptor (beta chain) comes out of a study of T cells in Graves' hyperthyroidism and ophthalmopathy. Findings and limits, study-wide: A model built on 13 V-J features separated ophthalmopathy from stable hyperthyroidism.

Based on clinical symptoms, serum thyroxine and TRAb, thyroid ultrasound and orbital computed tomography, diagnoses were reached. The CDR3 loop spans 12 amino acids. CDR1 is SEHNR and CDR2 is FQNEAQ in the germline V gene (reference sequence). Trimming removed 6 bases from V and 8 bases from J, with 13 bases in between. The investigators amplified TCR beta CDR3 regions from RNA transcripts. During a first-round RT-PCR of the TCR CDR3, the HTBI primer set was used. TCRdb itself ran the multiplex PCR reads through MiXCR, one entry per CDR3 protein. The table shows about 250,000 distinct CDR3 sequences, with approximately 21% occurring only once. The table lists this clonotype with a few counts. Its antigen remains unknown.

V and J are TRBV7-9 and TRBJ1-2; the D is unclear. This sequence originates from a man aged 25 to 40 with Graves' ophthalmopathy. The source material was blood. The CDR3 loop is CASSLATGGYTF. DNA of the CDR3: TGTGCCAGCAGTCTAGCCACTGGCGGCTACACCTTC.